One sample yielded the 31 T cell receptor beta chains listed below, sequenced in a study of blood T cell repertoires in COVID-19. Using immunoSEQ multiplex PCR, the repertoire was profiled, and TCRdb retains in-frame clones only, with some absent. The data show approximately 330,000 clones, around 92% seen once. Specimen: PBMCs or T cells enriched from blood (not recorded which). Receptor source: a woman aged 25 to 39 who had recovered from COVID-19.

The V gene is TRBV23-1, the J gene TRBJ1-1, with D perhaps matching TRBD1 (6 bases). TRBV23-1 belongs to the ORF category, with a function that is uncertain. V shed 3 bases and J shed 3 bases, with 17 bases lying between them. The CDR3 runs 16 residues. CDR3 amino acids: CASSHLTKHRDTEAFF. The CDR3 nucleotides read TGCGCCAGCAGTCATCTCACGAAACACAGGGACACTGAAGCTTTCTTT.

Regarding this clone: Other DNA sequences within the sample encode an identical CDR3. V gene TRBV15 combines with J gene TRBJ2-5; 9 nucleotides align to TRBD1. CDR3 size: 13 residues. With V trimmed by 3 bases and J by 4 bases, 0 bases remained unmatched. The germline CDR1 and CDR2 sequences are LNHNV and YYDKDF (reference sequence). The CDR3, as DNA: TGTGCCACCAGCAGGGACAGGGGAGAGACCCAGTACTTC. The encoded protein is CATSRDRGETQYF.

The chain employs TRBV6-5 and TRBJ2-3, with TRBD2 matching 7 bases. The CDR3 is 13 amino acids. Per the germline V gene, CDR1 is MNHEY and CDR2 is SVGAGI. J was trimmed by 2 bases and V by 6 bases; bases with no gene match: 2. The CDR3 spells CASRAGDTDTQYF. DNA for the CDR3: TGTGCCAGCAGGGCGGGAGACACAGATACGCAGTATTTT.

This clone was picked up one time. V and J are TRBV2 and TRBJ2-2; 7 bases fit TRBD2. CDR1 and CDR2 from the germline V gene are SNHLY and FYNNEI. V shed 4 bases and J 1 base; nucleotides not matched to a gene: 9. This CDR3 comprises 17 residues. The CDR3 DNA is TGTGCCAGCAGTGGCCCAAGGGGCGGGAGGAACACCGGGGAGCTGTTTTTT. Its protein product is CASSGPRGGRNTGELFF.

The CDR3 nucleotides read TGCGCCAGCAGCTTGGTTCTAGCGGGCGGCACAGATACGCAGTATTTT. Translating it yields CASSLVLAGGTDTQYF. V is TRBV5-1 and J is TRBJ2-3; 8 bases agree with TRBD2. From germline, CDR1 is SGHRS and CDR2 YFSETQ. CDR3 size: 16 residues. Trimming at V came to 0 bases and at J to 1 base, leaving 4 bases not matched to a gene.

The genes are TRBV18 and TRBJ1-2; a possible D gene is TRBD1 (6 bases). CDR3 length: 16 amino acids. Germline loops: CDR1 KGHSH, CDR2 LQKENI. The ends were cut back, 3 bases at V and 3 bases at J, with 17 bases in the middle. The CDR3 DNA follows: TGTGCCAGCTCACCGGACGACAGGCTTGTCGACTATGGCTACACCTTC. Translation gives CASSPDDRLVDYGYTF.

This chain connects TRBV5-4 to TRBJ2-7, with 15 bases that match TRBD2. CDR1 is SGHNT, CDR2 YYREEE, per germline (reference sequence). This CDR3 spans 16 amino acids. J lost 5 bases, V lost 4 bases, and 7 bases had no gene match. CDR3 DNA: TGTGCCAGCAGCCCAGGACTAGCGGGAGGGGAAGACGAGCAGTACTTC. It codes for CASSPGLAGGEDEQYF.

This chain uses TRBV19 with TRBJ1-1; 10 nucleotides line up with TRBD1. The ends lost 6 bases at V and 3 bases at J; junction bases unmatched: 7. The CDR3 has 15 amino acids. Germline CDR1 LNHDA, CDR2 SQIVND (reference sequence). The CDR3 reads CASSYMTGGDTEAFF. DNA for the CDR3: TGTGCCAGTAGCTACATGACAGGGGGCGACACTGAAGCTTTCTTT.

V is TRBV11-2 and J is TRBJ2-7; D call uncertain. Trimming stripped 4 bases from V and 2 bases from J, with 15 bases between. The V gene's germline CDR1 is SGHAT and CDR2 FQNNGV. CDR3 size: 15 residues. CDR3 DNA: TGTGCCAGCAGCTCTCTAAAAGCCCTAACCTACGAGCAGTACTTC. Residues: CASSSLKALTYEQYF.

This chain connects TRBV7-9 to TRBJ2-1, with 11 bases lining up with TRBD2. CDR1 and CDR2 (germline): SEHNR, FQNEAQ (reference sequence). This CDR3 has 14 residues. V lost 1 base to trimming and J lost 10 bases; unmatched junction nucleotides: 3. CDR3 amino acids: CASSLVAGGDEQFF. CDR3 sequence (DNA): TGTGCCAGCAGCTTAGTAGCGGGAGGGGACGAGCAGTTCTTC. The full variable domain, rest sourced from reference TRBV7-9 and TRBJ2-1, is DTGVSQNPRHKITKRGQNVTFRCDPISEHNRLYWYRQTLGQGPEFLTYFQNEAQLEKSRLLSDRFSAERPKGSFSTLEIQRTEQGDSAMYLCASSLVAGGDEQFFGPGTRLTVL.

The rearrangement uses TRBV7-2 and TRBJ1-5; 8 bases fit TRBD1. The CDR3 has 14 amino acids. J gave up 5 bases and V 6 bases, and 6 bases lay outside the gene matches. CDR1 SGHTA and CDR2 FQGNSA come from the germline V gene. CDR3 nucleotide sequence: TGTGCCAGCAGTTCCGGACAGGGCGATCAGCCCCAGCATTTT. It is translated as CASSSGQGDQPQHF.

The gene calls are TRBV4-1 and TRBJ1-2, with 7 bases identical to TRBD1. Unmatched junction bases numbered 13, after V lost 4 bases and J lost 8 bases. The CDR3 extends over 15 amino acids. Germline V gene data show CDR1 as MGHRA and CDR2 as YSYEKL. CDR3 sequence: CASSREDRAFEGYTF. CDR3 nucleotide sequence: TGCGCCAGCAGCCGAGAAGACAGGGCGTTCGAGGGCTACACCTTC.

CDR3 DNA sequence: TGTGCCAGCAGTTACTCGACCGGACAGCGAAGTGGCACAGATACGCAGTATTTT. This encodes CASSYSTGQRSGTDTQYF. This rearrangement joins TRBV6-8 to TRBJ2-3; D is possibly TRBD1 (6 bases). Trimming removed 0 bases from V and 1 base from J, with 17 bases in between. Germline values: CDR1 MNHGY, CDR2 SAAAGT. The CDR3 extends over 18 amino acids.

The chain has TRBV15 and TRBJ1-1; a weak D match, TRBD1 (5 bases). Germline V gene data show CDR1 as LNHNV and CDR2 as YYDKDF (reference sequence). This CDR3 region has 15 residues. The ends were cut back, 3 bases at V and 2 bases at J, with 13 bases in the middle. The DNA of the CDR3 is TGTGCCACCAGCAGCAGAGTTACAGGCAACACTGAAGCTTTCTTT. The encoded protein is CATSSRVTGNTEAFF.

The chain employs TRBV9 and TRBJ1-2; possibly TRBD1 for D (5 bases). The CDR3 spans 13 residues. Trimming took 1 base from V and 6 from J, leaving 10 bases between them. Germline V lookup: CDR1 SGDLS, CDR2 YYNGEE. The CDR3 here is CASSVLGLDGYTF. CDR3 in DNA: TGTGCCAGCAGCGTATTGGGGCTCGATGGCTACACCTTC. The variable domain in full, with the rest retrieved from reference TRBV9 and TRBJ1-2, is DSGVTQTPKHLITATGQRVTLRCSPRSGDLSVYWYQQSLDQGLQFLIQYYNGEERAKGNILERFSAQQFPDLHSELNLSSLELGDSALYFCASSVLGLDGYTFGSGTRLTVV.

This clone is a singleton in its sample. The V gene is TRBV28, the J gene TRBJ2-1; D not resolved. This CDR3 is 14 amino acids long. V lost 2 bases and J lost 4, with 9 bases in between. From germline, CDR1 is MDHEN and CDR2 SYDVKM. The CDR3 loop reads CASSLVWPYNEQFF. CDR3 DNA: TGTGCCAGCAGTTTAGTTTGGCCGTACAATGAGCAGTTCTTC.

The CDR3 DNA sequence: TGTGCCAGCAGCGTAGCCAGGGGGAATGGCTACACCTTC. Its protein is CASSVARGNGYTF. The chain couples TRBV9 to TRBJ1-2; 7 bases agree with TRBD1. Trimming took 0 bases from V and 6 from J; bases not matched to a gene: 2. CDR3 length: 13 residues. Germline CDR1 SGDLS, CDR2 YYNGEE.

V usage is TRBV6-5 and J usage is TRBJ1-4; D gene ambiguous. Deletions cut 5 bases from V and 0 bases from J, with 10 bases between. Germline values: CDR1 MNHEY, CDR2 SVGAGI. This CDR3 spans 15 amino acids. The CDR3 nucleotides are TGTGCCAGCAGTCCCGCAACTTCAACTAATGAAAAACTGTTTTTT. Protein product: CASSPATSTNEKLFF.

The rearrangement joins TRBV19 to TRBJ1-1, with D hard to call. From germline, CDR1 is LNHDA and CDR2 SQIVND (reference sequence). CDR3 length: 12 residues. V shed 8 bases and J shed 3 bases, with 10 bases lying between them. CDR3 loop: CASSGWDTEAFF. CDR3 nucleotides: TGTGCCAGTTCGGGTTGGGACACTGAAGCTTTCTTT.

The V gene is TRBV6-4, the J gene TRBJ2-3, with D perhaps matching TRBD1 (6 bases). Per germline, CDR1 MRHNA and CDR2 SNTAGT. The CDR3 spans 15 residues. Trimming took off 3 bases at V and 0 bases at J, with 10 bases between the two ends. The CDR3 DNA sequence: TGTGCCAGCAGTGAACAGGGCGGTAGCACAGATACGCAGTATTTT. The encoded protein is CASSEQGGSTDTQYF.

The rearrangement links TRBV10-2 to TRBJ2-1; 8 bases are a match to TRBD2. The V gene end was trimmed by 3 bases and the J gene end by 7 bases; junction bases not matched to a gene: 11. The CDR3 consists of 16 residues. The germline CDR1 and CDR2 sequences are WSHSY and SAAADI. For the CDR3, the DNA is TGCGCCAGCAGTGAACCCGGGACTAGTTCCGGGAATGAGCAGTTCTTC. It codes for CASSEPGTSSGNEQFF.

CDR3 DNA: TGTGCCAGCAGCGGCGATAAGGGACTCGAAGGCTACACCTTC. Translating gives CASSGDKGLEGYTF. V usage is TRBV9 and J usage is TRBJ1-2; D possibly corresponds to TRBD1 (5 bases). This CDR3 has 14 residues. CDR1 and CDR2 (germline): SGDLS, YYNGEE. V dropped 3 bases and J dropped 8 bases, with 17 bases sitting between them.

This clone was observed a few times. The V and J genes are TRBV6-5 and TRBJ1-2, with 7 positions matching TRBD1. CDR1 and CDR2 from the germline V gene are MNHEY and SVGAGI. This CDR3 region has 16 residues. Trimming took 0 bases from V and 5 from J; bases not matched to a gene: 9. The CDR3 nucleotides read TGTGCCAGCAGTTACTCCAACTTCGGACAGGTGTATGGCTACACCTTC. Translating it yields CASSYSNFGQVYGYTF.

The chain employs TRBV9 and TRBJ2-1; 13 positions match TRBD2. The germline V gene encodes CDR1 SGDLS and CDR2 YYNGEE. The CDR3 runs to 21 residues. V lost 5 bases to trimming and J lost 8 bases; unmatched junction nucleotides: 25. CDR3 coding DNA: TGTGCCAGCAGGGGGACGCCTGTGGGGACTAGCGGGAACAACCCTTTTTATGAGCAGTTCTTC. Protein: CASRGTPVGTSGNNPFYEQFF.

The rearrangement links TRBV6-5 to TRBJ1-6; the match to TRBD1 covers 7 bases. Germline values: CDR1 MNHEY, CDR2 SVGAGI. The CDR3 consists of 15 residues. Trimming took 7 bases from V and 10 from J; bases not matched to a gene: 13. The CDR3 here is CASKREGAQRSPLHF. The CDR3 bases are TGTGCCAGCAAAAGAGAGGGGGCCCAAAGGTCACCCCTCCACTTT.

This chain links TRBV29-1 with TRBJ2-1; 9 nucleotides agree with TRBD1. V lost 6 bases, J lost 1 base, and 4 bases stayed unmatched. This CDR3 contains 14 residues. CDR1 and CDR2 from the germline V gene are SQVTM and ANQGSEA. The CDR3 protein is CSVGQGYSYNEQFF. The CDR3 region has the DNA TGCAGCGTGGGACAGGGTTATTCCTACAATGAGCAGTTCTTC.

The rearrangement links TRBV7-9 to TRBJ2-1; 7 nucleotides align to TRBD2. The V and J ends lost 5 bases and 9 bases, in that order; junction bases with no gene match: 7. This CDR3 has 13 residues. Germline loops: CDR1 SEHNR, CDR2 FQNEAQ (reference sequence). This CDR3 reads CASSPPPGGEQFF. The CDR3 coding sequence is TGTGCCAGCAGCCCCCCCCCGGGGGGTGAGCAGTTCTTC.

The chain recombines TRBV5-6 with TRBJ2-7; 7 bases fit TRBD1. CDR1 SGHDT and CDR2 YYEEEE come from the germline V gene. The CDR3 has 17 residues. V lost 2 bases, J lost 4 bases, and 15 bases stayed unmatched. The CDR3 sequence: CASSFFDEDRASYEQYF. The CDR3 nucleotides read TGTGCCAGCAGCTTCTTTGATGAAGACAGGGCTTCGTACGAGCAGTACTTC.

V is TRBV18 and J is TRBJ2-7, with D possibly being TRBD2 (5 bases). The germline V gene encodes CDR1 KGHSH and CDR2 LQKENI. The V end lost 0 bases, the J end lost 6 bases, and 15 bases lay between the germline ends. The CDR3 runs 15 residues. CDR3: CASSPPFGEVSEQYF. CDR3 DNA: TGTGCCAGCTCACCACCCTTCGGGGAAGTATCCGAGCAGTACTTC.

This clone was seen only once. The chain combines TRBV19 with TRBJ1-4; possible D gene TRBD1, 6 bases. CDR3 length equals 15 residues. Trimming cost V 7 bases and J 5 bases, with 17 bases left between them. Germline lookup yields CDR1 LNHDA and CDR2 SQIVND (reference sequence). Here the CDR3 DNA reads TGTGCCAGTACTAAAAGACAGGCCTCCAATGAAAAACTGTTTTTT. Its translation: CASTKRQASNEKLFF.

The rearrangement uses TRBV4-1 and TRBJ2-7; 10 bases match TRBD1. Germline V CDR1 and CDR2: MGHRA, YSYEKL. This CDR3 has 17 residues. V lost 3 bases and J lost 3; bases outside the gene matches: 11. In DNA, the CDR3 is TGCGCCAGCAGCCAGGTCCGGTACCGGGACAGGGGCTACGAGCAGTACTTC. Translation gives CASSQVRYRDRGYEQYF.